Here is one T cell receptor (beta chain) with its context. Its specificity is not known. The sample is drawn from a study of OX40 agonist ivuxolimab in advanced cancers. On the study more broadly: Patients receiving dose escalation had hepatocellular carcinoma, melanoma, renal cell or head and neck cancer. Partial responses were achieved by three patients, of whom one had hepatocellular carcinoma and two had cutaneous melanoma.

Clones were sequenced by immunoSEQ multiplex PCR, and TCRdb holds only the in-frame ones, with some missing. The data show about 32,000 clones, around nine tenths seen once. At cycle 4 day 1, cycle 7 day 1, and baseline, blood was sampled. The CDR3 length is 15 residues. From germline, CDR1 is MGHRA and CDR2 YSYEKL. V lost 1 base and J 0 bases, leaving 10 bases between the germline ends. Study results and caveats: The expanded peripheral T cells' antigen specificity was not determined.

The chain uses TRBV4-1 and TRBJ2-7, with D uncertain. The TCR sequence derives from an adult with an advanced solid tumor such as melanoma, head and neck, liver or kidney cancer. Sequenced here: CD4+ or CD8+ T cells sorted from blood, sampled in a trial of the OX40 agonist ivuxolimab. The CDR3 nucleotides are TGCGCCAGCAGCCAAGCACTCGCTGACTCCTACGAGCAGTACTTC. It is translated as CASSQALADSYEQYF.